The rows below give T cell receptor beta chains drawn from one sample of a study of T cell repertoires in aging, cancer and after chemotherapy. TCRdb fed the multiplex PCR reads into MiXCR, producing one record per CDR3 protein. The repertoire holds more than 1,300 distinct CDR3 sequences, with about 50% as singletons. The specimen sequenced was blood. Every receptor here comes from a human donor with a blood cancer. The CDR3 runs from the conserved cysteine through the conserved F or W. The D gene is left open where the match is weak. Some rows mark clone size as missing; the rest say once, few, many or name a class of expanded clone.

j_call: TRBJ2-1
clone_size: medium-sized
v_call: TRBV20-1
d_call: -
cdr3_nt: TGCAGTGCTAACCCCTTAGGGAATGAGCAGTTCTTC
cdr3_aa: CSANPLGNEQFF

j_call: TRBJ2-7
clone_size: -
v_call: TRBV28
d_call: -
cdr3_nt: TGTGCCAGCGGAGGCAGGGCCTTCACCTACGAGCAGTACTTC
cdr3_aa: CASGGRAFTYEQYF

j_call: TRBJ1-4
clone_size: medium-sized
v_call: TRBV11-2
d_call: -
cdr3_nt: TGTGCCAGCAGCGACCGGGGGGGTAAAGAAAAACTGTTTTTT
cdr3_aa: CASSDRGGKEKLFF

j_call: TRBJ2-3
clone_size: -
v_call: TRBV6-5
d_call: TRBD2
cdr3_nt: TGTGCCAGCAGTCTAGCGGGAGGGTCCGGCACAGATACGCAGTATTTT
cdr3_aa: CASSLAGGSGTDTQYF

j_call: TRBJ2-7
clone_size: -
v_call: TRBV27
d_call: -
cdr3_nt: TGTGCCAGCAGTTCAGCCCCCCCTTACGAGCAGTACTTC
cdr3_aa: CASSSAPPYEQYF

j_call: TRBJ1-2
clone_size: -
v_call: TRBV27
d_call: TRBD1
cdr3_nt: TGTGCCAGCAGTTCCCTGACAGGGGTGAGTGGCTACACCTTC
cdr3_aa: CASSSLTGVSGYTF

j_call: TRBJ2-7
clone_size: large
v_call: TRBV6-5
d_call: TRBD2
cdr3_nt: TGTGCCAGCAGCTCGAGCGGGACCTTTTTCGAGCAGTACTTC
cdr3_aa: CASSSSGTFFEQYF

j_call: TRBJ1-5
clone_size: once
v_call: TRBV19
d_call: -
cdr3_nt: TGTGCCAGTAGTAGCCCCGCGGGGGGGGCGACCATATGGGGCAATCAGCCCCAGCATTTT
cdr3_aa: CASSSPAGGATIWGNQPQHF

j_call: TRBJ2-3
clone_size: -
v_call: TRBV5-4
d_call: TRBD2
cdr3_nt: TGTGCCAGCAGCTTTAGGCCCTGGACTAGCGAACCAGATACGCAGTATTTT
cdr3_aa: CASSFRPWTSEPDTQYF

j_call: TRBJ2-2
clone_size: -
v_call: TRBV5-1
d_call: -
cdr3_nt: TGCGCCAGCAGCTTGGAGACCCACACCGGGGAGCTGTTTTTT
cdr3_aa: CASSLETHTGELFF

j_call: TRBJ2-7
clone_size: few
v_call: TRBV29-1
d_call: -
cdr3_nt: TGCAGCGTTGAATCACGGGACTCCTCAGCTTACGAGCAGTACTTC
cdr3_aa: CSVESRDSSAYEQYF

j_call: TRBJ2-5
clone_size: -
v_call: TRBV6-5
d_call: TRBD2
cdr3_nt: TGTGCCAGCAGAGGACTAGCGGCGGAGACCCAGTACTTC
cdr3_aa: CASRGLAAETQYF

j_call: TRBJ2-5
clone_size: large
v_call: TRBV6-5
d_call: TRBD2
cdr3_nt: TGTGCCAGCACCTTAAGAGCGGGGGGCAAAGAGACCCAGTACTTC
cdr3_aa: CASTLRAGGKETQYF

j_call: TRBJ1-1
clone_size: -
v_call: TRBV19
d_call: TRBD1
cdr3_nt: TGTGCCAGTAGACCCGGGACAGGGGTATCGACTGAAGCTTTCTTT
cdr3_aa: CASRPGTGVSTEAFF

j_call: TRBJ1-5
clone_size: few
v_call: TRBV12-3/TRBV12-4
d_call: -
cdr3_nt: TGTGCCAGCAGTTTATACCCGTTTAGCAATCAGCCCCAGCATTTT
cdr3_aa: CASSLYPFSNQPQHF

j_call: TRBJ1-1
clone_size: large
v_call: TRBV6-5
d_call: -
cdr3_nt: TGTGCCAGCAGTTACTCGGGCAGCATGAACACTGAAGCTTTCTTT
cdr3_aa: CASSYSGSMNTEAFF

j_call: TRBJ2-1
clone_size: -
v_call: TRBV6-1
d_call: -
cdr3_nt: TGTGCCAGCAGTGAACTATCGGGAGCGGCGTTCTTC
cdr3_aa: CASSELSGAAFF

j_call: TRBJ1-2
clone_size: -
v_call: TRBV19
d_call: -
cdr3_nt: TGTGCCAGTAGTATCTCCCAGCGCGGGAACTATGGCTACACCTTC
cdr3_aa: CASSISQRGNYGYTF

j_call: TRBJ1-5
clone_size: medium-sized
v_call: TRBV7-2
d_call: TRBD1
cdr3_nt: TGTGCCAGCAGCTTCGCACAGGGGGCAGGGCAGCCCCAGCATTTT
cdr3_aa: CASSFAQGAGQPQHF

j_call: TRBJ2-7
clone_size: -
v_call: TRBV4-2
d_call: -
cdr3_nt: TGTGCCAGCAGCCAAGATTGGGGGCGAGGGTCCTACGAGCAGTACTTC
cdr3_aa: CASSQDWGRGSYEQYF

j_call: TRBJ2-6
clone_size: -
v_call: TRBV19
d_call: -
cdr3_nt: TGTGCCAGTACCCCTTTGGGGGACTCTGGGGCCAACGTCCTGACTTTC
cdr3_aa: CASTPLGDSGANVLTF

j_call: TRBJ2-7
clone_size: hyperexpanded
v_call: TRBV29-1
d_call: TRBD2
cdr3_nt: TGCAGCGTTGGGGGGACTAGCGCTTACGAGCAGTACTTC
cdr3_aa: CSVGGTSAYEQYF

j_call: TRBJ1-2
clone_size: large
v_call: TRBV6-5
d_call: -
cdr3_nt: TGTGCCAGCAGTTACAATCCAAACTATGGCTACACCTTC
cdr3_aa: CASSYNPNYGYTF

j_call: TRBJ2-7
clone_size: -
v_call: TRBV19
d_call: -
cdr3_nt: TGTGCCAGTAGGCCCGGGGTGTCCTACGAGCAGTACTTC
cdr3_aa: CASRPGVSYEQYF